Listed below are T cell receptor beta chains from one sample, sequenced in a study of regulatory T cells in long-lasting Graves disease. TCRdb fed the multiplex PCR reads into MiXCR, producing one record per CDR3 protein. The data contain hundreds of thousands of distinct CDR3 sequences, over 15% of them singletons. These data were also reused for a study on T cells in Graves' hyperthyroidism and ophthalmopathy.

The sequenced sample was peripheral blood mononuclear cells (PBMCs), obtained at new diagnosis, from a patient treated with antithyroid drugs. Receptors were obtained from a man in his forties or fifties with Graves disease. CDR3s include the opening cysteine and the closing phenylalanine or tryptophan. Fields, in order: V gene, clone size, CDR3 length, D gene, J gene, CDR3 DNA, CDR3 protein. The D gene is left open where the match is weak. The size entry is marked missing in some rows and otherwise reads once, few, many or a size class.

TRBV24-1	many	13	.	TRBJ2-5	TGTGCCACCAGTGGTGGGAGCGTGGAGACCCAGTACTTC	CATSGGSVETQYF
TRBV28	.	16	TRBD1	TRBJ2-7	TGTGCCAGCATCCAACCTCGGGGACAGGGTAAATACGAGCAGTACTTC	CASIQPRGQGKYEQYF
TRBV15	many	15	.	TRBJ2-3	TGTGCCACCAGCAGAGAGGGCCGCCAGGGGTCTACGCAGTATTTT	CATSREGRQGSTQYF
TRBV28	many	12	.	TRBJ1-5	TGTGCCAGCCGAACAGAGAATCAGCCCCAGCATTTT	CASRTENQPQHF
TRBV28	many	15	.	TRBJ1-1	TGTGCCAGCAGTTTAGCGCGGACACTAAAAGGCGCGGCTTTCTTT	CASSLARTLKGAAFF
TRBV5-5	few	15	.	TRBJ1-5	TGTGCCAGCAGCTTGGTAGGGGAAAGCAATCAGCCCCAGCATTTT	CASSLVGESNQPQHF
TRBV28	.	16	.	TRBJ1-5	TGTGCCAGCAGTCCCACTCTAACCAGCCGCAATCAGCCCCAGCATTTT	CASSPTLTSRNQPQHF
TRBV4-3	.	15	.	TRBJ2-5	TGCGCCAGCAGCCAACAGGGGGGAGTAGGGGAGACCCAGTACTTC	CASSQQGGVGETQYF
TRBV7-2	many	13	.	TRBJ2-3	TGTGCCAGCAGCTTAGCGTGGAGCGGTACGCAGTATTTT	CASSLAWSGTQYF
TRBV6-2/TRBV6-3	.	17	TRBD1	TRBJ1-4	TGTGCCAGCAGTTACGCCGGGACAGGGGGAAGAGATGAAAAACTGTTTTTT	CASSYAGTGGRDEKLFF
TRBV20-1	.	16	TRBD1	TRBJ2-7	TGCAGTGCTAGAGGGGGGACAGGGGGCGTCCCCTACGAGCAGTACTTC	CSARGGTGGVPYEQYF
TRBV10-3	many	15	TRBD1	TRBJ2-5	TGTGCCATCAGTCCGGGACAGGGGGGCCAAGAGACCCAGTACTTC	CAISPGQGGQETQYF
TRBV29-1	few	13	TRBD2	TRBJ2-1	TGCAGCGCCGGGAGGGGGAAGAGGGACGAGCAGTTCTTC	CSAGRGKRDEQFF
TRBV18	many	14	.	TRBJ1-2	TGTGCCAGCTCACCACCCGGACAGACCTATGGCTACACCTTC	CASSPPGQTYGYTF
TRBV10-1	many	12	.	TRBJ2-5	TGCGCCAGCCCCCCCGGGGTGGAGACCCAGTACTTC	CASPPGVETQYF
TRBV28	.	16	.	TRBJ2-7	TGTGCCAGCAGTAGGGGGGTGGGGGCCTTTTCCTACGAGCAGTACTTC	CASSRGVGAFSYEQYF
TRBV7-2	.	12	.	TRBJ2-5	TGTGCCAGCAGCTTACTTCGAGAGGCCCAGTACTTC	CASSLLREAQYF
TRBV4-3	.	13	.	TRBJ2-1	TGCGCCAGCAGCCAAGATAAGATCAATGAGCAGTTCTTC	CASSQDKINEQFF
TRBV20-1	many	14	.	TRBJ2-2	TGCAGTGCTAGTGGGGGGACAACGGCCGGGGAGCTGTTTTTT	CSASGGTTAGELFF
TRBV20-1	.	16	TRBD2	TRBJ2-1	TGCAGTGCTAGAGTTTCGGGGGGGGGGGCCTACAATGAGCAGTTCTTC	CSARVSGGGAYNEQFF
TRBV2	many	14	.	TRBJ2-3	TGTGCCAGCAGTGTGTTGACCCGCACAGATACGCAGTATTTT	CASSVLTRTDTQYF
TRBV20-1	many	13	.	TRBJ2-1	TGCAGTGCTAGAAGGGCGGGGTACAATGAGCAGTTCTTC	CSARRAGYNEQFF
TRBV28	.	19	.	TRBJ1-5	TGTGCCAGCAGTTTCGCCAAACGGGGGGGCAGCTATAGCAATCAGCCCCAGCATTTT	CASSFAKRGGSYSNQPQHF
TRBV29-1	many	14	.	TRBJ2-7	TGCAGCGTCCCTTGTGGCACCCCGTACTACGAGCAGTACTTC	CSVPCGTPYYEQYF